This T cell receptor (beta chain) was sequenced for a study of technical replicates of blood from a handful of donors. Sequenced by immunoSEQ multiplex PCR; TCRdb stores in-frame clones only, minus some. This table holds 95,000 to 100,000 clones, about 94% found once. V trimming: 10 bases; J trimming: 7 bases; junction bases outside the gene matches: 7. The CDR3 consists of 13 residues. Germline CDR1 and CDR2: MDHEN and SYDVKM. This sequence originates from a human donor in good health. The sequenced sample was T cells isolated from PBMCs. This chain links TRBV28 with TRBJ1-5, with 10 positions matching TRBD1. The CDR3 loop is CAIQPGQGQPQHF. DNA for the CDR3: TGTGCCATCCAACCGGGACAGGGGCAGCCCCAGCATTTT.